The rows below give T cell receptor beta chains drawn from one sample of a study of beta chain features in type 1 diabetes. TCRdb's copy holds only in-frame clones and misses some; the assay was immunoSEQ multiplex PCR. The table shows under 200,000 clones, with 7.5% to 9.5% occurring only once. Sequenced input: central memory CD4+ T cells from blood. The receptors here all came from a woman between 18 and 30 years old with type 1 diabetes. Both conserved end residues are part of each CDR3. D genes are given only for firm matches. Rows give clone size only sometimes, using once, few, many, or a class for an expanded clone.

CDR3 protein: CATSSTGTGLWQPQHF; CDR3 DNA: TGTGCCACCAGCTCGACCGGGACAGGGCTATGGCAGCCCCAGCATTTT; clone size: few; J gene: TRBJ1-5; CDR3 length: 16; D gene: TRBD1; V gene: TRBV15
CDR3 protein: CASSQGAGGVLSGEQYF; CDR3 DNA: TGTGCCAGCAGCCAAGGGGCAGGAGGAGTCCTTTCCGGCGAGCAGTACTTC; clone size: .; J gene: TRBJ2-7; CDR3 length: 17; D gene: .; V gene: TRBV4-2
CDR3 protein: CASSSGGIRTDTQYF; CDR3 DNA: TGTGCCAGCAGCTCGGGGGGGATCAGGACAGATACGCAGTATTTT; clone size: .; J gene: TRBJ2-3; CDR3 length: 15; D gene: TRBD2; V gene: TRBV11-3
CDR3 protein: CASSPRSDRANYGYTF; CDR3 DNA: TGTGCCAGCTCACCACGGAGTGACCGAGCTAACTATGGCTACACCTTC; clone size: few; J gene: TRBJ1-2; CDR3 length: 16; D gene: .; V gene: TRBV18
CDR3 protein: CASSLVGLAGGPGIQYF; CDR3 DNA: TGTGCCAGCAGCTTAGTTGGGCTAGCGGGGGGGCCGGGCATTCAGTACTTC; clone size: few; J gene: TRBJ2-4; CDR3 length: 17; D gene: TRBD2; V gene: TRBV7-2
CDR3 protein: CASSLRDTPDGYTF; CDR3 DNA: TGCGCCAGCAGTCTCCGGGACACCCCAGACGGCTACACCTTC; clone size: .; J gene: TRBJ1-2; CDR3 length: 14; D gene: .; V gene: TRBV5-1
CDR3 protein: CASRLLAGGTSSGTQYF; CDR3 DNA: TGTGCCAGCAGATTGCTAGCGGGGGGAACCTCATCTGGTACGCAGTATTTT; clone size: .; J gene: TRBJ2-3; CDR3 length: 17; D gene: TRBD2; V gene: TRBV5-5
CDR3 protein: CASSEKSWLGNNEQFF; CDR3 DNA: TGTGCCAGCAGTGAAAAGTCCTGGCTAGGCAACAATGAGCAGTTCTTC; clone size: .; J gene: TRBJ2-1; CDR3 length: 16; D gene: .; V gene: TRBV2
CDR3 protein: CASSISQGSYEQYF; CDR3 DNA: TGTGCCAGCAGCATATCCCAGGGCTCCTACGAGCAGTACTTC; clone size: .; J gene: TRBJ2-7; CDR3 length: 14; D gene: .; V gene: TRBV7-2
CDR3 protein: CASTPSGVVDTEAFF; CDR3 DNA: TGTGCCAGCACCCCGTCAGGGGTGGTGGACACTGAAGCTTTCTTT; clone size: .; J gene: TRBJ1-1; CDR3 length: 15; D gene: .; V gene: TRBV6-5
CDR3 protein: CSVLKDTRQLFF; CDR3 DNA: TGCAGCGTTTTAAAAGACACCCGCCAACTGTTTTTT; clone size: .; J gene: TRBJ1-4; CDR3 length: 12; D gene: .; V gene: TRBV29-1
CDR3 protein: CASSQGRSNQPQHF; CDR3 DNA: TGTGCCAGCAGCCAGGGGAGAAGCAATCAGCCCCAGCATTTT; clone size: .; J gene: TRBJ1-5; CDR3 length: 14; D gene: .; V gene: TRBV16
CDR3 protein: CASSRQPGTGNTEAFF; CDR3 DNA: TGTGCCAGCAGCAGGCAACCCGGGACAGGGAACACTGAAGCTTTCTTT; clone size: .; J gene: TRBJ1-1; CDR3 length: 16; D gene: TRBD1; V gene: TRBV6-4
CDR3 protein: CATWTSGRPSYNEQFF; CDR3 DNA: TGTGCCACGTGGACTAGCGGGAGGCCCTCCTACAATGAGCAGTTCTTC; clone size: many; J gene: TRBJ2-1; CDR3 length: 16; D gene: TRBD2; V gene: TRBV10-3
CDR3 protein: CASTKSTGGYSPLHF; CDR3 DNA: TGTGCCAGCACCAAATCAACAGGGGGTTACTCACCCCTCCACTTT; clone size: few; J gene: TRBJ1-6; CDR3 length: 15; D gene: TRBD1; V gene: TRBV2
CDR3 protein: CASSSTRTDVYF; CDR3 DNA: TGTGCCAGCAGCTCAACCCGGACAGACGTCTACTTC; clone size: .; J gene: TRBJ2-7; CDR3 length: 12; D gene: .; V gene: TRBV6-6
CDR3 protein: CASSRRTGGSNEQFF; CDR3 DNA: TGTGCCAGCAGCCGCCGGACAGGGGGCTCCAATGAGCAGTTCTTC; clone size: .; J gene: TRBJ2-1; CDR3 length: 15; D gene: TRBD1; V gene: TRBV6-6
CDR3 protein: CASSQEWGGSSETQYF; CDR3 DNA: TGTGCCAGCAGCCAAGAGTGGGGCGGGAGCAGCGAGACCCAGTACTTC; clone size: few; J gene: TRBJ2-5; CDR3 length: 16; D gene: TRBD2; V gene: TRBV4-2
CDR3 protein: CASSAGLAGGPADTQYF; CDR3 DNA: TGTGCCAGCAGCGCGGGACTAGCGGGGGGGCCAGCAGATACGCAGTATTTT; clone size: .; J gene: TRBJ2-3; CDR3 length: 17; D gene: TRBD2; V gene: TRBV11-2
CDR3 protein: CASGPVGYTF; CDR3 DNA: TGTGCCAGCGGCCCCGTTGGCTACACCTTC; clone size: .; J gene: TRBJ1-2; CDR3 length: 10; D gene: .; V gene: TRBV28
CDR3 protein: CASSQSGKLAQYF; CDR3 DNA: TGTGCCAGCAGCCAATCAGGGAAATTGGCCCAGTACTTC; clone size: few; J gene: TRBJ2-5; CDR3 length: 13; D gene: .; V gene: TRBV14
CDR3 protein: CASSFTGGGRGYTF; CDR3 DNA: TGTGCCAGCAGTTTCACAGGGGGCGGAAGAGGCTACACCTTC; clone size: .; J gene: TRBJ1-2; CDR3 length: 14; D gene: TRBD1; V gene: TRBV6-6
CDR3 protein: CASSRWASGGRYEQYF; CDR3 DNA: TGTGCCAGCAGCCGCTGGGCTAGCGGGGGTCGGTACGAGCAGTACTTC; clone size: few; J gene: TRBJ2-7; CDR3 length: 16; D gene: TRBD2; V gene: TRBV7-2
CDR3 protein: CASSQLTSGRAGMRQFF; CDR3 DNA: TGTGCCAGCAGCCAATTGACTAGCGGGAGGGCCGGTATGCGGCAGTTCTTC; clone size: .; J gene: TRBJ2-1; CDR3 length: 17; D gene: TRBD2; V gene: TRBV14
CDR3 protein: CASSPSGSSYNEQFF; CDR3 DNA: TGTGCCAGCAGCCCGAGCGGTAGCTCCTACAATGAGCAGTTCTTC; clone size: few; J gene: TRBJ2-1; CDR3 length: 15; D gene: .; V gene: TRBV11-3
CDR3 protein: CASSLGLLSSYEQYF; CDR3 DNA: TGTGCCAGCAGCTTGGGTCTCCTAAGCTCCTACGAGCAGTACTTC; clone size: .; J gene: TRBJ2-7; CDR3 length: 15; D gene: .; V gene: TRBV5-5
CDR3 protein: CASSFQGYIYEQYF; CDR3 DNA: TGTGCCAGCAGTTTCCAGGGTTATATCTACGAGCAGTACTTC; clone size: .; J gene: TRBJ2-7; CDR3 length: 14; D gene: .; V gene: TRBV28